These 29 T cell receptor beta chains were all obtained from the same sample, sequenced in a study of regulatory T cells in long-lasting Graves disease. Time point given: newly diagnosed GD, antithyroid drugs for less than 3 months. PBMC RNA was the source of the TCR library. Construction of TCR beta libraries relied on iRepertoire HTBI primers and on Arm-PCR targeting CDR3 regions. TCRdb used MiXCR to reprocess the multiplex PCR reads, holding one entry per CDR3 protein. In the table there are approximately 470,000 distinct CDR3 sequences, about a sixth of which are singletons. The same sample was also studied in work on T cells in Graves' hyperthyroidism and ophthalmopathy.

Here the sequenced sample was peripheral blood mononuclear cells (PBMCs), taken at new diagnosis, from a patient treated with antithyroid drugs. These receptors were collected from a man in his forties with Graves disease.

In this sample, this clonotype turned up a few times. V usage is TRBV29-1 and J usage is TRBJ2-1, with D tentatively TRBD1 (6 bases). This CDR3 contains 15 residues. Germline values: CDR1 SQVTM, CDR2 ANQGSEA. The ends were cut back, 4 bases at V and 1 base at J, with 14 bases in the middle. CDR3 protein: CSVGKPGESYNEQFF. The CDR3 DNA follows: TGCAGCGTTGGAAAACCAGGGGAATCCTACAATGAGCAGTTCTTC.

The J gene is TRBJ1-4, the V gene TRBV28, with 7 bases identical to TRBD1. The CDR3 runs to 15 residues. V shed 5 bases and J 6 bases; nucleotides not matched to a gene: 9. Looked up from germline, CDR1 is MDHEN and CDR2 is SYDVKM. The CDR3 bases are TGTGCCAGCAGTGAAGAGACAGGGACCCATGAAAAACTGTTTTTT. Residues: CASSEETGTHEKLFF.

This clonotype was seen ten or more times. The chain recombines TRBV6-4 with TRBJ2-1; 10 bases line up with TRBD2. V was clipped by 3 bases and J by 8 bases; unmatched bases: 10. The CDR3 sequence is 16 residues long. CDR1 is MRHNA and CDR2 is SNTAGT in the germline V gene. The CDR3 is CASSEAGGDAGDEQFF. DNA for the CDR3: TGTGCCAGCAGTGAAGCGGGGGGGGATGCCGGCGATGAGCAGTTCTTC.

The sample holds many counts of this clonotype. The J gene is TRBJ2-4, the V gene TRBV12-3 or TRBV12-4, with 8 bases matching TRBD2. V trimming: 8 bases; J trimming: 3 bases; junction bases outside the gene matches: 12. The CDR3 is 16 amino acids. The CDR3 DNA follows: TGTGCCAGCCAACCGGTAGCGGGGCGGGGCAAAAACATTCAGTACTTC. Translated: CASQPVAGRGKNIQYF.

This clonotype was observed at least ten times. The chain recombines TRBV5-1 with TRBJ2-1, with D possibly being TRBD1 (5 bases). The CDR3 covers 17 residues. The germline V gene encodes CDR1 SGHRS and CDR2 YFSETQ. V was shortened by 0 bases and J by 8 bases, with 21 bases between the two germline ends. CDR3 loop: CASSLGPAAGLFHEQFF. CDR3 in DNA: TGCGCCAGCAGCTTGGGCCCGGCGGCAGGGTTATTCCATGAGCAGTTCTTC. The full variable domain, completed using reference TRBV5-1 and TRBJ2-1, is KAGVTQTPRYLIKTRGQQVTLSCSPISGHRSVSWYQQTPGQGLQFLFEYFSETQRNKGNFPGRFSGRQFSNSRSEMNVSTLELGDSALYLCASSLGPAAGLFHEQFFGPGTRLTVL.

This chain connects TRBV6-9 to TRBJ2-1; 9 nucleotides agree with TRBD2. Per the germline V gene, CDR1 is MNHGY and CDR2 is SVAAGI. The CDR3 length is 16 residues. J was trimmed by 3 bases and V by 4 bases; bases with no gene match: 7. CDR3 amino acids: CASSFLGTSSYNEQFF. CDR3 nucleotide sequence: TGTGCCAGCAGTTTCCTCGGGACTAGCAGCTACAATGAGCAGTTCTTC.

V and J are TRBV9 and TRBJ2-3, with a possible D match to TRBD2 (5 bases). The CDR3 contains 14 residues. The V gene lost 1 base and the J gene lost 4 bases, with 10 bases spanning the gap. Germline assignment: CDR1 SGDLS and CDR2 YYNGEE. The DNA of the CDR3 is TGTGCCAGCAGCGTATTTCCGGAGGCAGATACGCAGTATTTT. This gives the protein CASSVFPEADTQYF.

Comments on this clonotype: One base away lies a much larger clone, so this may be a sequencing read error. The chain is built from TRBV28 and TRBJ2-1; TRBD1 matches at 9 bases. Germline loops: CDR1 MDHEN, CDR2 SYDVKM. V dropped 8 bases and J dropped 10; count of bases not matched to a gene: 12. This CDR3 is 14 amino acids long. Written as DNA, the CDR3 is TGTGCCAGCTTTGGGGGGACAGGGAGTGAGGAGCAGTTCTTC. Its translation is CASFGGTGSEEQFF.

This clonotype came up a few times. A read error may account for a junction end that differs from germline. The CDR3 region is CASSPGTSGISEQFF. DNA for the CDR3: TGTGCTAGCAGCCCCGGGACTAGCGGGATCAGTGAGCAGTTCTTC. The gene calls are TRBV7-7 and TRBJ2-1; 13 nucleotides match TRBD2. CDR1 SSHAT and CDR2 FNYEAQ come from the germline V gene (reference sequence). The CDR3 is 15 amino acids.

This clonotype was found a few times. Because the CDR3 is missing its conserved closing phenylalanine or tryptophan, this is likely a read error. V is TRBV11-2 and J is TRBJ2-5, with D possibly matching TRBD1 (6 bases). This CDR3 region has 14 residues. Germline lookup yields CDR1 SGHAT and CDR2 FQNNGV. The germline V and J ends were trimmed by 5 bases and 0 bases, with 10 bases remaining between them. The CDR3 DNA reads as TGTGCCAGCAGCCCGGGGACACACCAAGAGACCCAGTACCTC. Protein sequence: CASSPGTHQETQYL.

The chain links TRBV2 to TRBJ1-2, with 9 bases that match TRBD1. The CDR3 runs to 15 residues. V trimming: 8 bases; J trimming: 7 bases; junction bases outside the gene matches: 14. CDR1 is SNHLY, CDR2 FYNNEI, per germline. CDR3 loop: CASRRSRDRDRGYTF. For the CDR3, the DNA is TGTGCCAGCCGACGAAGTAGGGACAGGGACCGTGGCTACACCTTC.

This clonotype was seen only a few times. The CDR3 loop reads CSVYTGTPNEQYF. In DNA form, the CDR3 reads TGCAGCGTTTACACCGGGACACCCAACGAGCAGTACTTC. The J gene is TRBJ2-7, the V gene TRBV29-1; D is possibly TRBD1 (6 bases). From germline, CDR1 is SQVTM and CDR2 ANQGSEA. This CDR3 comprises 13 residues. The germline V and J ends were trimmed by 5 bases and 5 bases, with 16 bases remaining between them.

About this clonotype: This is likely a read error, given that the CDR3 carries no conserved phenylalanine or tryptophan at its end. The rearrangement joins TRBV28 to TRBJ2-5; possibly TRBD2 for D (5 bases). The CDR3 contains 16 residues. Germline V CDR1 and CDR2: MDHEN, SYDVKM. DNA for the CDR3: TGTGCCAGTAGTTTATGGGAGCGGACCACTCGGGAGACCCAGTACCTC. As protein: CASSLWERTTRETQYL.

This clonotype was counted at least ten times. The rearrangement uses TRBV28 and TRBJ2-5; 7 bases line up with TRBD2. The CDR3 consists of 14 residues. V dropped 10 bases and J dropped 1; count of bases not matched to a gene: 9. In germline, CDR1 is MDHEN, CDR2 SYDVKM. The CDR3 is CATSETSSQETQYF. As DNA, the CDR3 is TGTGCCACCTCGGAGACTAGCAGCCAAGAGACCCAGTACTTC. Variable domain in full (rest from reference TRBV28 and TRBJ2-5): DVKVTQSSRYLVKRTGEKVFLECVQDMDHENMFWYRQDPGLGLRLIYFSYDVKMKEKGDIPEGYSVSREKKERFSLILESASTNQTSMYLCATSETSSQETQYFGPGTRLLVL.

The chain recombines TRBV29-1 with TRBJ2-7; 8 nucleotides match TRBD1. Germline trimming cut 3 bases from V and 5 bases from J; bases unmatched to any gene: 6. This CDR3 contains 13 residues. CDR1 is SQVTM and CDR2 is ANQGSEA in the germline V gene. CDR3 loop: CSVDRQGFDEQYF. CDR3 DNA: TGCAGCGTTGACCGACAGGGGTTCGACGAGCAGTACTTC.

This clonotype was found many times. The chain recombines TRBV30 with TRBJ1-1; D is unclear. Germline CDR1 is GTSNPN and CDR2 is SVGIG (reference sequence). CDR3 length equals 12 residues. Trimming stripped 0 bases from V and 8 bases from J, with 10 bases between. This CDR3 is CAWSVGGQEAFF. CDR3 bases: TGTGCCTGGAGTGTCGGAGGCCAAGAAGCTTTCTTT.

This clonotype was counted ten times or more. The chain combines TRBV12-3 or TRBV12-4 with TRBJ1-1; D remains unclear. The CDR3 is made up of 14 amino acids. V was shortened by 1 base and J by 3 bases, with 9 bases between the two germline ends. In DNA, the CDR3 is TGTGCCAGCAGTTTAGTAGGCACTTACACTGAAGCTTTCTTT. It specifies CASSLVGTYTEAFF.

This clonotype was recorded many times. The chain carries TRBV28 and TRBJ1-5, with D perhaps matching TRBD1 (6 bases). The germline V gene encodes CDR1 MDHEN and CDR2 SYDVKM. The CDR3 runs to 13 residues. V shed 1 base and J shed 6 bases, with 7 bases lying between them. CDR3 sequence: CASSLLGGQPQHF. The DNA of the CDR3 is TGTGCCAGCAGTTTATTAGGGGGTCAGCCCCAGCATTTT. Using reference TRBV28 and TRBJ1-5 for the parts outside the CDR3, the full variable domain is DVKVTQSSRYLVKRTGEKVFLECVQDMDHENMFWYRQDPGLGLRLIYFSYDVKMKEKGDIPEGYSVSREKKERFSLILESASTNQTSMYLCASSLLGGQPQHFGDGTRLSIL.

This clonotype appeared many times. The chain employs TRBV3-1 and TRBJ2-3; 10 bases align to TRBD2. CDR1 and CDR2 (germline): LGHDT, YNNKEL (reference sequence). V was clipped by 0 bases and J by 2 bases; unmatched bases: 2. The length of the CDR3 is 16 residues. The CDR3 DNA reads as TGTGCCAGCAGCCAAGAAGGACTAGCGGACACAGATACGCAGTATTTT. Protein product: CASSQEGLADTDTQYF.

CDR3 DNA: TGTGCCAGCAGCCTTCGCTTTATTTTGACTAGCACAGATACGCAGTATTTT. Translated, it gives CASSLRFILTSTDTQYF. The chain is built from TRBV12-3 or TRBV12-4 and TRBJ2-3; D not certain. V lost 6 bases and J 0 bases, leaving 19 bases between the germline ends. This CDR3 is built from 17 residues.

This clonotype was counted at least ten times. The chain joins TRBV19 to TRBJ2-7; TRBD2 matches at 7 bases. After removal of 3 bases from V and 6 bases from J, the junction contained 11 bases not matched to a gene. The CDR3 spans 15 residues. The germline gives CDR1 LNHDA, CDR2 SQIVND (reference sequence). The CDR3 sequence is CASSIVQRDFSEQYF. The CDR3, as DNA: TGTGCCAGTAGTATTGTCCAGCGGGATTTTTCCGAGCAGTACTTC.

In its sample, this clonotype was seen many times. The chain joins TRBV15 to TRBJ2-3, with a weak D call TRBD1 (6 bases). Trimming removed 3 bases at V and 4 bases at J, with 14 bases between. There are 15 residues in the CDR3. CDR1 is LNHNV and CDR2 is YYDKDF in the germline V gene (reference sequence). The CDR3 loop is CATSSFRGEADTQYF. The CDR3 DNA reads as TGTGCCACCAGCAGTTTCAGGGGCGAGGCAGATACGCAGTATTTT.

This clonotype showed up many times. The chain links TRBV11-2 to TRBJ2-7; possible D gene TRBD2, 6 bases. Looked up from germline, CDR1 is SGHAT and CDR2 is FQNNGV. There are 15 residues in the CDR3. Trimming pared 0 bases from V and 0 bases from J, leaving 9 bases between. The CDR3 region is CASSLEAGSSYEQYF. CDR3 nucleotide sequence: TGTGCCAGCAGCTTAGAGGCGGGGAGCTCCTACGAGCAGTACTTC.

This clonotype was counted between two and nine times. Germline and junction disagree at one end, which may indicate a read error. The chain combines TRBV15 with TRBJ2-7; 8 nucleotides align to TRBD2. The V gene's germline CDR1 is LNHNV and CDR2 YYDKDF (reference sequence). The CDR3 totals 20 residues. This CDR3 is CATSRDLGGTETSVSHEQYF. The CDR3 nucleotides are TGTGCCACCAGCAGAGATTTGGGGGGTACCGAGACTAGCGTCTCCCACGAGCAGTACTTC.

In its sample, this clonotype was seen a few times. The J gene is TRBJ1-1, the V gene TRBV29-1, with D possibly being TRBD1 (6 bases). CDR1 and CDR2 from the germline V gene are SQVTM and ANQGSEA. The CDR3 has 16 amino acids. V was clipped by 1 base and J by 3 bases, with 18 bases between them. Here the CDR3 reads CSVEGLQQGRDTEAFF. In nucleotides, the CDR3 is TGCAGCGTTGAAGGGCTTCAGCAGGGGAGAGACACTGAAGCTTTCTTT. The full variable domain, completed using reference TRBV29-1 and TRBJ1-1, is SAVISQKPSRDICQRGTSLTIQCQVDSQVTMMFWYRQQPGQSLTLIATANQGSEATYESGFVIDKFPISRPNLTFSTLTVSNMSPEDSSIYLCSVEGLQQGRDTEAFFGQGTRLTVV.

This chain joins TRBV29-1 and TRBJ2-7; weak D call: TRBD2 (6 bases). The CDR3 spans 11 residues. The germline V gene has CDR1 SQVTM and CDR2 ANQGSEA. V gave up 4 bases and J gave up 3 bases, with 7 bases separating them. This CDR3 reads CSVGEDYEQYF. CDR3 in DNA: TGCAGCGTTGGGGAGGACTACGAGCAGTACTTC.

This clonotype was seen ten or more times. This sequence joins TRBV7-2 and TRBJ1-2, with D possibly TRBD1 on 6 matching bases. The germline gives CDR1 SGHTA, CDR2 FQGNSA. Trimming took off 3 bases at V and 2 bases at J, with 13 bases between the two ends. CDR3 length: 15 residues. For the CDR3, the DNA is TGTGCCAGCAGCTTGCCCGGCGGACAGAACTATGGCTACACCTTC. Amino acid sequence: CASSLPGGQNYGYTF.

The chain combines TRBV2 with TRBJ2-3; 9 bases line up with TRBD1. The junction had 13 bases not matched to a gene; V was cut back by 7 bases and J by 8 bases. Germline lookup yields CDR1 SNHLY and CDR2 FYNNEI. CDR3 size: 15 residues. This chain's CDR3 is CASISTGQGGGTQYF. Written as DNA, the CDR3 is TGTGCCAGCATCTCGACGGGACAGGGAGGAGGTACGCAGTATTTT. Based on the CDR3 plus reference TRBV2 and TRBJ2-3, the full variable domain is EPEVTQTPSHQVTQMGQEVILRCVPISNHLYFYWYRQILGQKVEFLVSFYNNEISEKSEIFDDQFSVERPDGSNFTLKIRSTKLEDSAMYFCASISTGQGGGTQYFGPGTRLTVL.

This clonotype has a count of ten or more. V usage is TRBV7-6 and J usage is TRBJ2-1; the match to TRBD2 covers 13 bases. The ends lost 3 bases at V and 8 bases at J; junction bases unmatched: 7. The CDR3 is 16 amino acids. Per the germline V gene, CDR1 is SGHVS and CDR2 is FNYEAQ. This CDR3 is CASSLTSGRPSDEQFF. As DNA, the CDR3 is TGTGCCAGCAGCTTGACTAGCGGGAGGCCCTCCGATGAGCAGTTCTTC.